This T cell receptor beta chain was retrieved from a study of blood T cell repertoires in COVID-19. Clones were sequenced by immunoSEQ multiplex PCR, and TCRdb holds only the in-frame ones, with some missing. This table has over 85,000 clones, about 88% appearing once. Trimming took 1 base from V and 2 from J, leaving 6 bases between them. CDR3 length: 15 residues. Germline V lookup: CDR1 SGHDN, CDR2 FVKESK. The rearrangement joins TRBV14 to TRBJ1-6; D is unclear. Sample: peripheral blood. The TCR was taken from a woman of 80 years or more with acute or convalescent COVID-19. The CDR3: CASSQGRAYNSPLHF. In DNA form, the CDR3 reads TGTGCCAGCAGCCAAGGGCGGGCCTATAATTCACCCCTCCACTTT.